Listed below are T cell receptor beta chains from one sample, sequenced in a study of blood T cell repertoires in COVID-19. Sequencing was performed with immunoSEQ multiplex PCR; in TCRdb, only in-frame clones are kept and a portion is missing. The sample carries 150,000 to 200,000 clones, 65% to 90% recorded once. Input material: PBMCs or T cells enriched from blood (not recorded which). The receptors were sampled from a woman in her sixties with acute COVID-19. CDR3s leave out the opening cysteine and the closing phenylalanine or tryptophan. Size values are once, few and many counts, or a class for expanded clones, and some rows have none.

TRBV7-9	15	TRBJ1-3	-	ASSPGQSSFVGNTIY
TRBV19	17	TRBJ2-5	-	ASSIGGRGRDSRGGTQY
TRBV21-1	15	TRBJ2-5	-	ASSKEDGLAGQETQY
TRBV4-1	14	TRBJ1-1	-	ASSQGRGYFNTEAF
TRBV19	10	TRBJ2-7	-	ASSIPGYEQY
TRBV19	12	TRBJ2-1	-	ASTERGGINEQF
TRBV7-9	11	TRBJ1-2	-	ASTMGQGYGYT
TRBV7-2	12	TRBJ2-7	few	ASSLAGSLYEQY
TRBV19	11	TRBJ2-7	-	ASTGTAPYEQY
TRBV12-3/TRBV12-4	10	TRBJ2-7	-	ASSLTANEQY
TRBV19	12	TRBJ2-7	few	ATRRGGARHEQY
TRBV6-5	12	TRBJ1-1	-	ASSFGQGNTEAF
TRBV2	11	TRBJ2-7	-	ASTGVAGDEQY
TRBV5-4	14	TRBJ2-3	-	ASSPRAQRFTDTQY
TRBV3-1/TRBV3-2	14	TRBJ2-1	-	ASSQDPGNSYNEQF
TRBV18	11	TRBJ2-5	-	ASSPAVGETQY
TRBV3-1/TRBV3-2	13	TRBJ2-1	-	ASNLAGSRHNEQF
TRBV5-4	13	TRBJ1-6	-	ASSSLQGSRSPLH
TRBV20-1	13	TRBJ1-1	-	SASLAVAMNTEAF
TRBV29-1	12	TRBJ1-2	-	SVESVRPDYGYT
TRBV5-8	12	TRBJ2-1	-	ASSLRRGWSEQF
TRBV27	14	TRBJ1-5	-	ASNPGQNFGNQPQH
TRBV7-2	13	TRBJ1-1	-	ASSLGSLMNTEAF
TRBV7-2	17	TRBJ2-2	-	ASSIRLAGGPGPAGELF